This T cell receptor (beta chain) was profiled in a study of blood T cells in healthy people across ages. Alongside a J-beta primer mix, a sample-barcoded 5' primer served in a second PCR lasting roughly 7 to 11 cycles. Each CDR3 protein gets one entry after TCRdb re-called the 5' RACE reads with MiXCR. The profile shows just under 900,000 distinct CDR3 sequences, 29% of them singletons. This CDR3 is 15 amino acids long. V was clipped by 7 bases and J by 2 bases, with 14 bases between them. Germline CDR1 SGHTA, CDR2 FQGNSA. The chain uses TRBV7-2 and TRBJ2-2; tentatively, D is TRBD1 or TRBD2 (6 bases each). The sequence derives from a woman of 80 years or more in good health. The sequencing sample was made of blood. CDR3 amino acids: CASIPEGGNTGELFF. As DNA, the CDR3 is TGTGCCAGCATCCCGGAGGGGGGCAACACCGGGGAGCTGTTTTTT.